This T cell receptor (beta chain) was captured by sequencing in a study of cytomegalovirus exposure and HLA in healthy donors. Study-wide background: An earlier analysis identified 117 million unique TCR beta sequences in some 180 million T cells. The study's findings and limits: In a later analysis, parvovirus B19, influenza, CMV and Epstein-Barr virus appeared linked to several top co-occurrence clusters. For most subjects, TCR beta sequences were reported to predict HLA-A and HLA-B alleles with accuracy. Clonal expansion, a later analysis showed, was greater in HLA-associated TCR beta chains than in equally common others.

The CDR3 sequence is 11 residues long. From germline, CDR1 is SGHNT and CDR2 YENEEA. Trimming left V 0 bases short and J 10 bases short, with 4 bases between. This clone has a single count. Its antigen is unidentified. With 60 Vbeta and 13 Jbeta primers, the PCR was carried out. TCRdb's copy holds only in-frame clones and misses some; the assay was immunoSEQ multiplex PCR. The sample lists over 150,000 clones, nearly 80% occurring once. The chain joins TRBV11-3 to TRBJ2-1, with no clear D. The TCR comes from a man aged 18-30 years in good health and CMV-seropositive. Sequenced input: PBMCs. This CDR3 reads CASSLDREQFF. In DNA, the CDR3 is TGTGCCAGCAGCTTAGACCGGGAGCAGTTCTTC. Supplemented by reference TRBV11-3 and TRBJ2-1, the full variable domain reads EAGVVQSPRYKIIEKKQPVAFWCNPISGHNTLYWYLQNLGQGPELLIRYENEEAVDDSQLPKDRFSAERLKGVDSTLKIQPAELGDSAVYLCASSLDREQFFGPGTRLTVL.